The 17 T cell receptor beta chains listed next were all sequenced from one sample in a study of blood T cell repertoires in COVID-19. Sequenced by immunoSEQ multiplex PCR; TCRdb stores in-frame clones only, minus some. The sample lists 200,000 to 250,000 clones; 86% were seen once. The specimen sequenced was PBMCs or T cells enriched from blood (not recorded which). Source of these receptors: a woman aged 40 to 50 with acute COVID-19.

This chain joins TRBV7-9 and TRBJ2-5; weak D call: TRBD1 (5 bases). The CDR3 spans 15 residues. Germline CDR1 SEHNR, CDR2 FQNEAQ (reference sequence). Deletions cut 4 bases from V and 0 bases from J, with 12 bases between. CDR3 residues: CASSYRQFYQETQYF. Here the CDR3 DNA reads TGTGCCAGCAGCTATCGACAGTTTTACCAAGAGACCCAGTACTTC.

This clone occurred a few times. This sequence joins TRBV30 and TRBJ1-5, with D maybe TRBD1 (6 bases). There are 13 residues in the CDR3. Germline-derived CDR1 and CDR2 are GTSNPN and SVGIG (reference sequence). V was shortened by 2 bases and J by 4 bases, with 9 bases between the two germline ends. The CDR3 loop is CAWSLQGNQPQHF. CDR3 bases: TGTGCCTGGAGTCTACAGGGAAATCAGCCCCAGCATTTT. Based on the CDR3 plus reference TRBV30 and TRBJ1-5, the full variable domain is SQTIHQWPATLVQPVGSPLSLECTVEGTSNPNLYWYRQAAGRGLQLLFYSVGIGQISSEVPQNLSASRPQDRQFILSSKKLLLSDSGFYLCAWSLQGNQPQHFGDGTRLSIL.

For the CDR3, the DNA is TGTGCCAGCAGCCAAGGCTATGTCCCTCAGCCCCAGCATTTT. As protein: CASSQGYVPQPQHF. The V gene is TRBV3-1 (or the pseudogene TRBV3-2), the J gene TRBJ1-5, with D hard to call. Germline V gene data show CDR1 as LGHDT and CDR2 as YNNKEL (reference sequence). The CDR3 consists of 14 residues. Trimming removed 1 base at V and 6 bases at J, with 10 bases between.

The gene calls are TRBV19 and TRBJ2-5; maybe TRBD2 (6 bases). CDR3 length equals 13 residues. Germline V gene data show CDR1 as LNHDA and CDR2 as SQIVND (reference sequence). V was pared by 6 bases and J by 5 bases, with 13 bases between. The CDR3 reads CASRTTSSETQYF. The CDR3 nucleotides read TGTGCCAGTAGGACGACTAGTAGTGAGACCCAGTACTTC.

This clone was observed a few times. The gene calls are TRBV6-6 and TRBJ1-1; TRBD1 matches at 7 bases. The trim removed 4 bases at V and 5 bases at J, leaving 4 bases unmatched. The germline V gene has CDR1 MNHNY and CDR2 SVGAGI (reference sequence). The CDR3 spans 13 residues. CDR3 coding DNA: TGTGCCAGCAGTTTGCCACAGGGGACTGAAGCTTTCTTT. Its translation is CASSLPQGTEAFF.

V usage is TRBV24-1 and J usage is TRBJ2-1, with D possibly TRBD2 on 6 matching bases. The CDR3 extends over 14 amino acids. CDR1 KGHDR and CDR2 SFDVKD come from the germline V gene. Trimming shortened V by 7 bases and J by 5 bases, and 14 bases separated the two germline ends. The CDR3 reads CATRMGGGNNEQFF. The CDR3 DNA reads as TGTGCCACCAGGATGGGGGGAGGCAACAATGAGCAGTTCTTC.

This rearrangement joins TRBV7-2 to TRBJ1-3; 8 nucleotides align to TRBD1. V trimming: 3 bases; J trimming: 2 bases; junction bases outside the gene matches: 6. The CDR3 has 16 residues. Per the germline V gene, CDR1 is SGHTA and CDR2 is FQGNSA. CDR3 region: CASSFQGAGAGNTIYF. DNA of the CDR3: TGTGCCAGCAGCTTCCAGGGGGCGGGGGCTGGAAACACCATATATTTT. The whole variable domain, remainder taken from reference TRBV7-2 and TRBJ1-3, is GAGVSQSPSNKVTEKGKDVELRCDPISGHTALYWYRQSLGQGLEFLIYFQGNSAPDKSGLPSDRFSAERTGGSVSTLTIQRTQQEDSAVYLCASSFQGAGAGNTIYFGEGSWLTVV.

The chain carries TRBV4-3 and TRBJ2-5; D might be TRBD2 (6 bases). V dropped 9 bases and J dropped 1 base, with 15 bases sitting between them. The CDR3 covers 14 residues. The V gene's germline CDR1 is LGHNA and CDR2 YSLEER. The CDR3 DNA reads TGCGCCAGGACGCGGACGGGACTCCAAGAGACCCAGTACTTC. Protein sequence: CARTRTGLQETQYF.

V is TRBV9 and J is TRBJ1-1, with TRBD1 matching over 8 bases. CDR3 length: 17 amino acids. The trim removed 4 bases at V and 4 bases at J, leaving 15 bases unmatched. Germline loops: CDR1 SGDLS, CDR2 YYNGEE. The CDR3 bases are TGTGCCAGCAGCCCAATCGGGACAGGCTTTCGAGGCACTGAAGCTTTCTTT. Its protein is CASSPIGTGFRGTEAFF.

Here the CDR3 reads CASSQVSAGQPQHF. The CDR3 DNA reads as TGTGCCAGCAGCCAAGTCAGCGCCGGTCAGCCCCAGCATTTT. The chain joins TRBV3-1 (or the pseudogene TRBV3-2) to TRBJ1-5; no reliable D call. CDR3 length: 14 amino acids. V shed 1 base and J shed 6 bases, with 10 bases lying between them. Germline V gene lookup returns CDR1 LGHDT and CDR2 YNNKEL (reference sequence).

The V gene is TRBV29-1, the J gene TRBJ1-5; a possible D gene is TRBD1 (6 bases). The germline V gene has CDR1 SQVTM and CDR2 ANQGSEA. This CDR3 contains 12 residues. V was clipped by 5 bases and J by 5 bases, with 10 bases between them. CDR3 amino acids: CSVLQGDQPQHF. CDR3 nucleotides: TGCAGCGTTCTACAGGGAGATCAGCCCCAGCATTTT.

V and J are TRBV2 and TRBJ2-7; D is possibly TRBD1 (6 bases). The CDR3 has 15 amino acids. The V gene lost 6 bases and the J gene lost 1 base, with 16 bases spanning the gap. CDR1 is SNHLY, CDR2 FYNNEI, per germline. The CDR3 spells CASSETGMESYEQYF. The CDR3 coding sequence is TGTGCCAGCAGCGAAACAGGGATGGAGTCCTACGAGCAGTACTTC.

The V call is TRBV12-5, the J call TRBJ2-4; D is ambiguous. CDR1 is LGHNT, CDR2 FRNRAP, per germline. Trimming left V 1 base short and J 0 bases short, with 10 bases between. The CDR3 contains 16 residues. CDR3: CASGLERSLAKNIQYF. The CDR3 nucleotides are TGTGCTAGTGGTTTGGAAAGGAGCCTAGCCAAAAACATTCAGTACTTC. Looking up the rest from reference TRBV12-5 and TRBJ2-4 gives the full variable domain: DARVTQTPRHKVTEMGQEVTMRCQPILGHNTVFWYRQTMMQGLELLAYFRNRAPLDDSGMPKDRFSAEMPDATLATLKIQPSEPRDSAVYFCASGLERSLAKNIQYFGAGTRLSVL.

V and J are TRBV28 and TRBJ2-2, with D perhaps matching TRBD2 (6 bases). V lost 6 bases and J 5 bases, leaving 16 bases between the germline ends. Germline CDR1 is MDHEN and CDR2 is SYDVKM. The CDR3 covers 15 residues. Written as DNA, the CDR3 is TGTGCCAGCAGGAGTAGCGGCGGACTTACCGGGGAGCTGTTTTTT. It yields the protein CASRSSGGLTGELFF.

This chain connects TRBV18 to TRBJ2-5; 7 bases fit TRBD1. The CDR3 has 14 residues. In germline, CDR1 is KGHSH, CDR2 LQKENI. With 1 base clipped from V and 4 bases from J, the junction kept 3 bases outside the gene matches. DNA of the CDR3: TGTGCCAGCTCACCACAGGGGGCGGGAGAGACCCAGTACTTC. Amino acids: CASSPQGAGETQYF.

The chain carries TRBV28 and TRBJ2-2; 7 bases agree with TRBD2. From germline, CDR1 is MDHEN and CDR2 SYDVKM. CDR3 length: 17 residues. V shed 3 bases and J 6 bases; nucleotides not matched to a gene: 13. CDR3 residues: CASSFLPPATSSGELFF. CDR3 in DNA: TGTGCCAGCAGTTTTCTTCCCCCCGCGACTAGCTCCGGGGAGCTGTTTTTT.

The chain has TRBV28 and TRBJ2-1; D is perhaps TRBD2 (5 bases). The CDR3 has 15 amino acids. The V end was cut by 5 bases, the J end by 0 bases, with 11 bases between. CDR1 MDHEN and CDR2 SYDVKM come from the germline V gene. CDR3 DNA: TGTGCCAGCAGTCTCCTCCGGGGCTCCTACAATGAGCAGTTCTTC. Encoded protein: CASSLLRGSYNEQFF. The whole variable domain, filled in from reference TRBV28 and TRBJ2-1, reads DVKVTQSSRYLVKRTGEKVFLECVQDMDHENMFWYRQDPGLGLRLIYFSYDVKMKEKGDIPEGYSVSREKKERFSLILESASTNQTSMYLCASSLLRGSYNEQFFGPGTRLTVL.